This TCR beta chain was identified in a study of blood T cell repertoires in COVID-19. At the level of the study: There were acute and convalescent COVID-19 samples, and they came from the United States, Italy and Spain. The analysed material was cDNA or gDNA that came from T cells, B-cell-depleted T cells, or PBMCs.

Trimming pared 6 bases from V and 5 bases from J, leaving 7 bases between. This CDR3 has 11 amino acids. Germline V gene data show CDR1 as KGHSH and CDR2 as LQKENI. Methods used by the authors: It was from reference gene primer amplification that nucleated cell counts were estimated. Clones were read by immunoSEQ multiplex PCR, and TCRdb kept only the in-frame ones, dropping some. Clone size and the V and J calls come from that table; the DNA yielded D and trimming. The table has over 50,000 clones, more than 85% seen once; the top ten hold about 6%. Sequencing was carried out using peripheral blood. V usage is TRBV18 and J usage is TRBJ2-5; D is undetermined. This clonotype originated in a man aged 45 to 65 with active COVID-19. The CDR3: CASSRRETQYF. The CDR3 nucleotides are TGTGCCAGCTCCCGCCGGGAGACCCAGTACTTC. The variable domain in full, with the rest retrieved from reference TRBV18 and TRBJ2-5, is NAGVMQNPRHLVRRRGQEARLRCSPMKGHSHVYWYRQLPEEGLKFMVYLQKENIIDESGMPKERFSAEFPKEGPSILRIQQVVRGDSAAYFCASSRRETQYFGPGTRLLVL.